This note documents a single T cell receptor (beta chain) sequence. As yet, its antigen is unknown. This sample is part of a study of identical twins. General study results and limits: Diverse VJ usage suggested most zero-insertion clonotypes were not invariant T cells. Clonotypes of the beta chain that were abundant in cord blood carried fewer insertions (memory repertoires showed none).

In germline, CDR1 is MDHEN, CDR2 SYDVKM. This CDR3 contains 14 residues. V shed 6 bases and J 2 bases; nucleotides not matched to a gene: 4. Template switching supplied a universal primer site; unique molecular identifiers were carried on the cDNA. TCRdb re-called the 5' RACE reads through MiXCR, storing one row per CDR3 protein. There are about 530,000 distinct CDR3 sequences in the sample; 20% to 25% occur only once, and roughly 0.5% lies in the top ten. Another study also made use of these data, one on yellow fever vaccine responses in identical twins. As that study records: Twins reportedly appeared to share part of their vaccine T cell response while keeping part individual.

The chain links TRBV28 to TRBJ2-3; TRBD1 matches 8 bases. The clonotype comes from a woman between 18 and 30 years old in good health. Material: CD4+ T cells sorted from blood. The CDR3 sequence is CASSPTGATDTQYF. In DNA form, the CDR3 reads TGTGCCAGCAGCCCGACAGGGGCCACAGATACGCAGTATTTT.